This TCR beta chain appears in the sequencing data of a study of vaccination and CD4 T cells after COVID-19. Germline values: CDR1 LNHDA, CDR2 SQIVND (reference sequence). The CDR3 is 11 residues long. Between the trimmed V and J ends, which lost 8 bases and 6 bases, there was a span of 11 bases. This clonotype occurred a few times. What it recognizes is unknown. This sample's treatment: approximately nine-day PBMC culture with coronavirus spike peptide pools or control peptides (ViraFEST assay). Sequence data for DNA of cultured CD4+ T cells were generated by the Oncomine TCR Beta short-read assay. TCRdb ran MiXCR on the PCR reads and lists one entry per CDR3 protein. The table includes about 13,000 distinct CDR3 sequences, 25% to 30% detected once.

The sequenced sample was CD4+ T cells from blood, cultured in vitro, obtained before SARS-CoV-2 vaccination. The sequence was obtained from a human donor who received a COVID-19 vaccine. The J gene is TRBJ2-7, the V gene TRBV19; D is undetermined. The CDR3 loop is CASLTSCEQYF. The DNA of the CDR3 is TGTGCCAGTTTAACCTCGTGCGAGCAGTACTTC.